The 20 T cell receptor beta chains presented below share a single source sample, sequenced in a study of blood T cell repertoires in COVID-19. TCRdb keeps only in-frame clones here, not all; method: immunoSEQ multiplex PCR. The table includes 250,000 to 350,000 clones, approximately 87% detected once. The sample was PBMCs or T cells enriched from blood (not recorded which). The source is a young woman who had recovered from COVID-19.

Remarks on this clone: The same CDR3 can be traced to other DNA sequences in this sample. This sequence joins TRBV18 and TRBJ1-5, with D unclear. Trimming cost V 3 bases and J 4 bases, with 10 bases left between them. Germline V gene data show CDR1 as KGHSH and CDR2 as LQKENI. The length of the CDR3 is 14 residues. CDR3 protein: CASSPGGGNQPQHF. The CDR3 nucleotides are TGTGCCAGCTCACCTGGTGGCGGGAATCAGCCCCAGCATTTT.

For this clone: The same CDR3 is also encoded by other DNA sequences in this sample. In DNA, the CDR3 is TGTGCCAGCAGTCTACAGGGTGGCTATGGCTACACCTTC. Translated: CASSLQGGYGYTF. V gene TRBV27 combines with J gene TRBJ1-2, with D perhaps TRBD1 (6 bases). The CDR3 has 13 amino acids. The V end lost 5 bases, the J end lost 4 bases, and 11 bases lay between the germline ends. The germline V gene has CDR1 MNHEY and CDR2 SMNVEV (reference sequence).

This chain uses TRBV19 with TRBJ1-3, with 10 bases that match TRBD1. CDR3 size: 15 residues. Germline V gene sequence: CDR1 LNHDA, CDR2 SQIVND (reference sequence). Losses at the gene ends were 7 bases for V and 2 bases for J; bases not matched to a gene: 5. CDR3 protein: CASTQDRGPGNTIYF. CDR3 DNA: TGTGCCAGTACCCAAGACAGGGGGCCTGGAAACACCATATATTTT.

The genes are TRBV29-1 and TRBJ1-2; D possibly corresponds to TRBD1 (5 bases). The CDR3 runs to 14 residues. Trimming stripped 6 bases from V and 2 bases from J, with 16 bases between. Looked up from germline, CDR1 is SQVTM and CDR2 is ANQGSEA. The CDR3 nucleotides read TGCAGCGTGGGGGGATCTTATGTAAACTATGGCTACACCTTC. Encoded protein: CSVGGSYVNYGYTF.

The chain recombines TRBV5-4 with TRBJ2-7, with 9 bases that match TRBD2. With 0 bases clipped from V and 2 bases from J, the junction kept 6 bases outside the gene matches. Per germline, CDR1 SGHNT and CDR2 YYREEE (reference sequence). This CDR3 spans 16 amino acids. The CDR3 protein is CASSLGVTSGPYEQYF. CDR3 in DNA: TGTGCCAGCAGCTTGGGTGTGACTAGCGGACCCTACGAGCAGTACTTC. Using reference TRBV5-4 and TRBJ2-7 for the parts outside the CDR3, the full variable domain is ETGVTQSPTHLIKTRGQQVTLRCSSQSGHNTVSWYQQALGQGPQFIFQYYREEENGRGNFPPRFSGLQFPNYSSELNVNALELDDSALYLCASSLGVTSGPYEQYFGPGTRLTVT.

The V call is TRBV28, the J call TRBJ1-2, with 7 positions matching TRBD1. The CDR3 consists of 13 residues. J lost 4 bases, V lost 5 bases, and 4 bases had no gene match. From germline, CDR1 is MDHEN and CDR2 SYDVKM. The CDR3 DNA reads TGTGCCAGCAGTACAGGGGTTAGCTATGGCTACACCTTC. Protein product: CASSTGVSYGYTF.

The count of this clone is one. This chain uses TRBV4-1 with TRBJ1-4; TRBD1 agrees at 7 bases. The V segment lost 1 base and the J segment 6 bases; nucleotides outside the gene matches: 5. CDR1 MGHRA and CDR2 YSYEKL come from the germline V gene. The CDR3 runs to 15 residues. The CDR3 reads CASSQGGRGDEKLFF. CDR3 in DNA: TGCGCCAGCAGCCAAGGTGGCAGGGGGGATGAAAAACTGTTTTTT.

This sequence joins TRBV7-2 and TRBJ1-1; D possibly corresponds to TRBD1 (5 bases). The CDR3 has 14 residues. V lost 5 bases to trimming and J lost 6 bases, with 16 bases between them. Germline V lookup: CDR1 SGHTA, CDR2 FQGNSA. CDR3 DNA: TGTGCCAGCAGCCCTAGACGAGACAGCCCTGAAGCTTTCTTT. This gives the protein CASSPRRDSPEAFF.

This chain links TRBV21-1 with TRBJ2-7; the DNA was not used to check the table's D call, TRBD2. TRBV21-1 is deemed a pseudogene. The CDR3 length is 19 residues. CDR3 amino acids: CASIISSMEERRENYEQYF. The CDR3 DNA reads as TGTGCCAGCATCATAAGCTCGATGGAGGAGAGGCGGGAGAACTACGAGCAGTACTTC.

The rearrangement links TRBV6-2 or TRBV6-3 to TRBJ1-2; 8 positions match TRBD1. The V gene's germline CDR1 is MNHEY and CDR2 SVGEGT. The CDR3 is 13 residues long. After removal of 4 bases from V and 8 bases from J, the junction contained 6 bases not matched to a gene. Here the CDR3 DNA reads TGTGCCAGCAGTTCCAGGGGGCGGCGGGGCTACACCTTC. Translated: CASSSRGRRGYTF.

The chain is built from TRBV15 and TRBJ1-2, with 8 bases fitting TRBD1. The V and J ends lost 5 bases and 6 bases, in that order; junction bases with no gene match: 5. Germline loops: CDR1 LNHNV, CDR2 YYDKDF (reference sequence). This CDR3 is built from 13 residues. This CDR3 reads CATSLDRGDGYTF. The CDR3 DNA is TGTGCCACCAGCCTTGACAGGGGAGATGGCTACACCTTC.

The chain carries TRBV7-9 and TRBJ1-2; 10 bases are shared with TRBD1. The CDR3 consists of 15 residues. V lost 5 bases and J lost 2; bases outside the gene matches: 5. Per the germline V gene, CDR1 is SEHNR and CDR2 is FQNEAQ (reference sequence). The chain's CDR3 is CASSLPGQGNYGYTF. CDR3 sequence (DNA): TGTGCCAGCAGCCTCCCGGGACAGGGGAACTATGGCTACACCTTC.

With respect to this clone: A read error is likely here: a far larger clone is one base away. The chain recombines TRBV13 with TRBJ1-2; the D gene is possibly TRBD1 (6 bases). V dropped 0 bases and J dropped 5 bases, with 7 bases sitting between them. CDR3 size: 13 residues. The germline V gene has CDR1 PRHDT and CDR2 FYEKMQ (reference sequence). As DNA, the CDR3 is TGTGCCAGCAGCTTAGGGACAGGTTATGGCTACACCTTC. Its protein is CASSLGTGYGYTF.

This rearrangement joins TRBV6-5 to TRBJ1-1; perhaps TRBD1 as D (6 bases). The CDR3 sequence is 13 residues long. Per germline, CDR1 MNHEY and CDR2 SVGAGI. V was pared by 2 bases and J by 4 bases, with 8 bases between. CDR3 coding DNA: TGTGCCAGCAGTTACGGGGGGGCCACTGAAGCTTTCTTT. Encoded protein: CASSYGGATEAFF.

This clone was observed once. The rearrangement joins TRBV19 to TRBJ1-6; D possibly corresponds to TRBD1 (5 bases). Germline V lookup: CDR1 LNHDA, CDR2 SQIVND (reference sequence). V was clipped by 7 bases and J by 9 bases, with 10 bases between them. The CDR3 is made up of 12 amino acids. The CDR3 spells CASTLGGSPLHF. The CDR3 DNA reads TGTGCCAGTACCCTCGGGGGTTCACCCCTCCACTTT.

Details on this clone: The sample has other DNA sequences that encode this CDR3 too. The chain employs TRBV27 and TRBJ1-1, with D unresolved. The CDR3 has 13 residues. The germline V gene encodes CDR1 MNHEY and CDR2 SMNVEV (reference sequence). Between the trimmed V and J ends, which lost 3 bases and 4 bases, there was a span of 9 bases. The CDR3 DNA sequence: TGTGCCAGCAGTTTGTCCCCGGGCACTGAAGCTTTCTTT. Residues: CASSLSPGTEAFF.

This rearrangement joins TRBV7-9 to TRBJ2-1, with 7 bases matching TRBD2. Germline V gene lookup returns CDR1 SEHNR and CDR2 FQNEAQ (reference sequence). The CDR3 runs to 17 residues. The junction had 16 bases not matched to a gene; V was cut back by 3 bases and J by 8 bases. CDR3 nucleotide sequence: TGTGCCAGCAGCTTCATAGCGGGCGGGGGAGGTGGCTATGAGCAGTTCTTC. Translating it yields CASSFIAGGGGGYEQFF.

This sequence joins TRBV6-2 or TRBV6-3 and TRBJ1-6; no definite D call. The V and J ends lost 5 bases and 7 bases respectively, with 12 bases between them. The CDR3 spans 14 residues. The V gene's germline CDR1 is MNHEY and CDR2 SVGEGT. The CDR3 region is CASSHPLGNSPLHF. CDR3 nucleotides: TGTGCCAGCAGTCATCCTCTGGGCAATTCACCCCTCCACTTT.

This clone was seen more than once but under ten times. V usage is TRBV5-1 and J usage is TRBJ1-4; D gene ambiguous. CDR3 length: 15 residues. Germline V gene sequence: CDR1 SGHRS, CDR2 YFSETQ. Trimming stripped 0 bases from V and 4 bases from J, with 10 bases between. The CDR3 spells CASSLGGNYNEKLFF. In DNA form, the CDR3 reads TGCGCCAGCAGCTTGGGAGGGAACTATAATGAAAAACTGTTTTTT.

This CDR3 reads CASSPIGQGASNEKLFF. CDR3 nucleotides: TGTGCCAGCAGCCCCATCGGACAGGGGGCCTCTAATGAAAAACTGTTTTTT. The chain links TRBV6-2 or TRBV6-3 to TRBJ1-4; 11 bases line up with TRBD1. Germline CDR1 is MNHEY and CDR2 is SVGEGT. V dropped 6 bases and J dropped 3; count of bases not matched to a gene: 9. This CDR3 is built from 17 residues.